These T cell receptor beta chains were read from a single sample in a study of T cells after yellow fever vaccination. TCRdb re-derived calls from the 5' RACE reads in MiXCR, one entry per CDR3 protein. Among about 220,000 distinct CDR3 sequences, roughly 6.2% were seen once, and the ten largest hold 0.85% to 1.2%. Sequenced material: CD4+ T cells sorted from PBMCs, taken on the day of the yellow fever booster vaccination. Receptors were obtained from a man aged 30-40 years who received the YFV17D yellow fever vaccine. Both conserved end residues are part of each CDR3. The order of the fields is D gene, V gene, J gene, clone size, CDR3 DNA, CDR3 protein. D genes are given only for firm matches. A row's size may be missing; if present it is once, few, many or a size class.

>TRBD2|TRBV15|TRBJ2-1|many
TGTGCCACCAGCGAGACTAGCGGGAGAGTTCTGTTCTTC
CATSETSGRVLFF
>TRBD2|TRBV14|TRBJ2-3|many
TGTGCCAGCAGCCTCCATAGCGGGAGGGCCTCAGATACGCAGTATTTT
CASSLHSGRASDTQYF
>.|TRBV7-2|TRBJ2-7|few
TGTGCCAGCAGCCCTAGAGGGGGGGCCTCTACCTACGAGCAGTACTTC
CASSPRGGASTYEQYF
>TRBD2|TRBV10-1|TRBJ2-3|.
TGCGCCAGTCGTCCTCCGGGACTAGCGGAAACAGATACGCAGTATTTT
CASRPPGLAETDTQYF
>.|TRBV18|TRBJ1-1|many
TGTGCCAGCTCACGAGGAGGGGGAACAACTGAAGCTTTCTTT
CASSRGGGTTEAFF
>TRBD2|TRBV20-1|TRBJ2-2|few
TGCAGTGCTAGTGATCTAGCGGACGTGACGGGGGAGCTGTTTTTT
CSASDLADVTGELFF
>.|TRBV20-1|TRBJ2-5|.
TGCAGTGCTATTACGGGTTCGGGCGGAAGCCAAGAGACCCAGTACTTC
CSAITGSGGSQETQYF
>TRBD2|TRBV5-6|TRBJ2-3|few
TGTGCCAGCAGCTTAGGGCTAGCGGGAGCCATCACAGATACGCAGTATTTT
CASSLGLAGAITDTQYF
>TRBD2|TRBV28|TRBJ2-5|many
TGTGCCAGCAGTACTAGACTAGCCTACCAAGAGACCCAGTACTTC
CASSTRLAYQETQYF
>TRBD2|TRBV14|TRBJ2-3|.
TGTGCCAGCAGCCGAGGGACTAGCGGGGGGCGCATGGATACGCAGTATTTT
CASSRGTSGGRMDTQYF
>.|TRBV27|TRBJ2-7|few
TGTGCCAGCAGAAGATCACAGGGTAAGGGCTACGAGCAGTACTTC
CASRRSQGKGYEQYF
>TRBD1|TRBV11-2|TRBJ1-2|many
TGTGCCAGCAGCTGGGCAGGGGGGGGAAACTATGGCTACACCTTC
CASSWAGGGNYGYTF
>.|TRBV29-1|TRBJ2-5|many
TGCAGCGTTTTTCTAGCGACGGAGACCCAGTACTTC
CSVFLATETQYF
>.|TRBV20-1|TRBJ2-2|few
TGCAGTGCTGTCTTTAGGAGGACCGGGGAGCTGTTTTTT
CSAVFRRTGELFF
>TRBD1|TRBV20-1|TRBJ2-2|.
TGCAGTGCTAGAGATGAGAAGGGGGCGGGGGAGCTGTTTTTT
CSARDEKGAGELFF
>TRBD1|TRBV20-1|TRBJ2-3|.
TGCAGTGCTCCTAACAGGGGGATTACAGATACGCAGTATTTT
CSAPNRGITDTQYF
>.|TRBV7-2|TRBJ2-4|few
TGTGCCAGCAGCCAGGGTTACCAAAACATTCAGTACTTC
CASSQGYQNIQYF
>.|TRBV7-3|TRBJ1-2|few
TGTGCCAGCAGCCCCGGGGGGAACAGGCCCTATGGCTACACCTTC
CASSPGGNRPYGYTF
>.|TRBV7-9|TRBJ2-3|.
TGTGCCAGCAGCTTAGGGCGGAGCACCAGCACCCATACGCAGTATTTT
CASSLGRSTSTHTQYF
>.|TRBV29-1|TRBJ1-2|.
TGCAGCGTTGAAGATAACCAGGGGATAACTAACTATGGCTACACCTTC
CSVEDNQGITNYGYTF
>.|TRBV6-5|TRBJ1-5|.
TGTGCCAGCATTACTGACAGGAGCAATCAGCCCCAGCATTTT
CASITDRSNQPQHF
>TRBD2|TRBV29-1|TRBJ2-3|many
TGCAGCGTTGAGCTAGCGGGAGGCAGCACAGATACGCAGTATTTT
CSVELAGGSTDTQYF
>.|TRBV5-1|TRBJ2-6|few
TGCGCCAGCAGCCCGAGGGTTTACTCTGGGGCCAACGTCCTGACTTTC
CASSPRVYSGANVLTF
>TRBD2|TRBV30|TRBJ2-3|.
TGTGCCTGGAGTAAATCCTTTGGATCTAGCGGGAGGATGACAGATACGCAGTATTTT
CAWSKSFGSSGRMTDTQYF
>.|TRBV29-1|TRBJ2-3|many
TGCAGCGTTGAAGACGCCCTGGGTTCAGATACGCAGTATTTT
CSVEDALGSDTQYF
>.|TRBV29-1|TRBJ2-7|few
TGCAGCGTTGGGGAACTCGCAGGGGGGTTTGGGGAGCAGTACTTC
CSVGELAGGFGEQYF
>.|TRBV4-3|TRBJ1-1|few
TGCGCCAGCAGCCAAGAACCCCCGGGGAACGCTTTCTTT
CASSQEPPGNAFF
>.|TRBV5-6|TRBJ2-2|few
TGTGCCAGCAGCTTGTGGCAGGGGAACACCGGGGAGCTGTTTTTT
CASSLWQGNTGELFF
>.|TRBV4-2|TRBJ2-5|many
TGTGCCAGCAGCCAAGTGGCGGGCCCCACCTATGAGAAGACCCAGTACTTC
CASSQVAGPTYEKTQYF
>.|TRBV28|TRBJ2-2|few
TGTGCCAGCAGTCTATATCCGGGAGATGGGACCGGGGAGCTGTTTTTT
CASSLYPGDGTGELFF
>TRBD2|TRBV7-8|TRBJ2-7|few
TGTGCCAGCAGCCCTTCCGGGACTAGCGGGAGGTACGACGAGCAGTACTTC
CASSPSGTSGRYDEQYF
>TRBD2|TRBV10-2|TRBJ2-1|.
TGCGCCAGCAGTGTGCCCGGGGCGGGAGTTATGGGCAATGAGCAGTTCTTC
CASSVPGAGVMGNEQFF
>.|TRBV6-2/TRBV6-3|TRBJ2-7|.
TGTGCCAGCAGCCCCGGGACCTACTACGAGCAGTACTTC
CASSPGTYYEQYF
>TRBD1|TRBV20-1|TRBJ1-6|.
TGCAGTGCGGCCCCCGGGACAGAAGATAATTCACCCCTCCACTTT
CSAAPGTEDNSPLHF
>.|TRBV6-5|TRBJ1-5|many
TGTGCCAGCAGTCGTATAAGCAATCAGCCCCAGCATTTT
CASSRISNQPQHF
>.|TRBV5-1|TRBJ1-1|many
TGCGCCAGCAGCTTGGCCGCGGGAGATACTGAAGCTTTCTTT
CASSLAAGDTEAFF
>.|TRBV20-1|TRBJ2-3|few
TGCAGTGCCGCCCGGCTAGACAGAAAGATCACAGATACGCAGTATTTT
CSAARLDRKITDTQYF
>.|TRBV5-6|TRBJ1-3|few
TGTGCCAGCAGCTATAGAAGCGGCAACTCTGGAAACACCATATATTTT
CASSYRSGNSGNTIYF
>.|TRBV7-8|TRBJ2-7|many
TGTGCCAGCAGCTTAGGGTATCCAGGGACCTACGAGCAGTACTTC
CASSLGYPGTYEQYF
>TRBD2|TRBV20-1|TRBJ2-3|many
TGCAGTGCTAGGACTAGCGGGAACACAGATACGCAGTATTTT
CSARTSGNTDTQYF
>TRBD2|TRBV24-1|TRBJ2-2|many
TGTGCCACCAGTGTCAGCGGGGGCACCGGGGAGCTGTTTTTT
CATSVSGGTGELFF